This TCR beta chain was recovered during a study of blood T cell repertoires in COVID-19. Study-wide context: The samples span acute and convalescent COVID-19 from the United States, Italy and Spain. T cells, B-cell-depleted T cells, or PBMCs provided the cDNA or gDNA that served as material.

CDR3 length: 17 residues. V lost 4 bases to trimming and J lost 5 bases; unmatched junction nucleotides: 15. Germline CDR1 is SGHRS and CDR2 is YFSETQ. Authors' processing steps: Reference gene primer amplification gave estimated nucleated cell counts. The data were produced by immunoSEQ multiplex PCR, yet TCRdb's version contains in-frame clones alone and is incomplete. The DNA was the basis for D and trimming; V, J and clone size are from that table. The sample holds fewer than 350,000 clones; approximately 87% are singletons and the top ten take approximately 12%. The Seattle site enrolled patients during active infection and followed them longitudinally.

The sample comprised peripheral blood. This clonotype was obtained from a woman aged 25-40 years with COVID-19, enrolled during active disease. V and J are TRBV5-1 and TRBJ1-1, with 9 bases aligning to TRBD1. CDR3 protein: CASSPAQGAGGRTEAFF. The CDR3 DNA is TGCGCCAGCAGCCCAGCACAGGGGGCGGGCGGGAGAACTGAAGCTTTCTTT.